This TCR beta chain was identified during a study of T cells in Graves' hyperthyroidism and ophthalmopathy. This clonotype was seen ten or more times. Antigen: not known. CDR3 length equals 15 residues. V was cut by 1 base and J by 11 bases, with 20 bases left in between. Germline lookup yields CDR1 SGHAT and CDR2 FQNNGV. Findings and caveats of the study: A model using 13 V-J features told ophthalmopathy apart from stable hyperthyroidism.

RNA transcripts gave rise to amplified TCR beta CDR3 regions. The study used the HTBI primer set for a first-round RT-PCR of the TCR CDR3. TCRdb reprocessed the multiplex PCR reads via MiXCR and lists one record per CDR3 protein. The data hold 95,000 to 110,000 distinct CDR3 sequences, with approximately 48% observed a single time. Among the patients, aged 18 to 65, hyperthyroidism was newly diagnosed and had lasted under 2 months. Lactation, pregnancy, other autoimmune disease or uncontrolled infection led to exclusion of patients. Diagnoses were established using clinical symptoms, serum thyroxine and TRAb, thyroid ultrasound and orbital computed tomography.

The chain links TRBV11-2 to TRBJ1-1, with D perhaps matching TRBD1 (5 bases). Sequencing was done on a sample of blood. This TCR came from a man aged 40-50 years with Graves' hyperthyroidism. DNA for the CDR3: TGTGCCAGCAGCTTAGGCGGACAAGGGCTCAGAAAGGCTTTCTTT. Translated: CASSLGGQGLRKAFF.